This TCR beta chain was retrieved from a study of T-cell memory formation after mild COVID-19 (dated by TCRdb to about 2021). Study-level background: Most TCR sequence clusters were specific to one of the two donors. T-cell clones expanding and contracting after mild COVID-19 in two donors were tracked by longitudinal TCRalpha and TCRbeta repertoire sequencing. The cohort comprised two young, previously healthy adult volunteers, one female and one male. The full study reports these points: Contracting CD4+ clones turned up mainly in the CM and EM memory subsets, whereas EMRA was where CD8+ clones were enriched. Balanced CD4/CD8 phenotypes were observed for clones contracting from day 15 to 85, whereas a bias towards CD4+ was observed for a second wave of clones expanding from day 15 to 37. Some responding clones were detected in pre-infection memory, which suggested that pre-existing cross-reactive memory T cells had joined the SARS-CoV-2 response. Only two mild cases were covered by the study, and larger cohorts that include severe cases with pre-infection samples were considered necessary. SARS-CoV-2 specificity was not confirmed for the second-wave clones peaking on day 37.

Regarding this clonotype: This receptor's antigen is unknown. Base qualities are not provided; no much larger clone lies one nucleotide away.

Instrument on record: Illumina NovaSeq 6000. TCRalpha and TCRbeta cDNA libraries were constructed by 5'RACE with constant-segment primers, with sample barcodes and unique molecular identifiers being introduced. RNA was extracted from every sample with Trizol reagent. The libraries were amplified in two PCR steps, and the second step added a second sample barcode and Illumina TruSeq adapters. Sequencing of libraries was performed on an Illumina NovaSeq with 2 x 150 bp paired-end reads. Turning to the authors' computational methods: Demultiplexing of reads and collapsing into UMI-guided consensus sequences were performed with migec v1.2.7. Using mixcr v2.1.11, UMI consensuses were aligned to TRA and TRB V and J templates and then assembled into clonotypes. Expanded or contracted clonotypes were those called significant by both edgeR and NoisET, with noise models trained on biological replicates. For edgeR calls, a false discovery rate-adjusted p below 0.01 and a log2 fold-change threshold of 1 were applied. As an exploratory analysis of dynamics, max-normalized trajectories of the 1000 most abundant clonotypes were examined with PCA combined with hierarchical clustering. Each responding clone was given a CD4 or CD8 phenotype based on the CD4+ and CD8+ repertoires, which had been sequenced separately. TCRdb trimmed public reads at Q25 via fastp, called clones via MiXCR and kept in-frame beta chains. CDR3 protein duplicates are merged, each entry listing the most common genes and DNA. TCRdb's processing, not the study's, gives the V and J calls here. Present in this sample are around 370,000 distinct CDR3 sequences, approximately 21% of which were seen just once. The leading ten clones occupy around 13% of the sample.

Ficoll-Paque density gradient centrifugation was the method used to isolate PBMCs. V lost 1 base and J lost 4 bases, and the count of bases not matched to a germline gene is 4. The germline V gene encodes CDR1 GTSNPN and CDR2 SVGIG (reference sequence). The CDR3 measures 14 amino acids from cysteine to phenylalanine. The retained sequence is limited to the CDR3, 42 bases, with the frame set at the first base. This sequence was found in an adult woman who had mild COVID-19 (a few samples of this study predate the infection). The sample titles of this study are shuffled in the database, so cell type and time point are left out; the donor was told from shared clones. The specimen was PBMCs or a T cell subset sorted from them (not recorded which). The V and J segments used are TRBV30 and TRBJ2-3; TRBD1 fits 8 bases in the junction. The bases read TGTGCCTGGAGTGGCGCAGGGGGCGCAGATACGCAGTATTTT. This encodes CAWSGAGGADTQYF.